This paragraph covers one T cell receptor (beta chain) sequence. What it binds is not known. Time point given: blood 2 weeks post-SBRT. Treatment of the sample: 15 Gy SBRT to primary tumor, nephrectomy 4 weeks later. Radiation-treated patients gave blood at baseline, week 2 and week 4. The tumor was a clear cell renal cell carcinoma. The data are from a study of radiation and T cells in renal cell carcinoma. Study summary: Nephrectomy followed 15 Gy stereotactic body radiation by 4 weeks.

V lost 6 bases to trimming and J lost 2 bases; unmatched junction nucleotides: 7. Germline V gene lookup returns CDR1 MNHEY and CDR2 SVGAGI. The length of the CDR3 is 15 residues. Study-level points and caveats: Top tumor clonotypes rose in blood 2 weeks post-radiation, then contracted.

The table came from immunoSEQ multiplex PCR; TCRdb's copy has only in-frame clones and leaves some out. The data contain some 150,000 clones, approximately 90% of them singletons. The V gene is TRBV6-5, the J gene TRBJ1-5, with TRBD1 matching over 7 bases. The sequenced sample was blood, obtained from a patient whose treatment included radiotherapy and nephrectomy. This sequence originates from a woman aged 45-60 years with renal cell carcinoma. As DNA, the CDR3 is TGTGCCAGCAGCTTACAGGGGAACGGCAATCAGCCCCAGCATTTT. Protein product: CASSLQGNGNQPQHF.